This is a list of T cell receptor beta chains from one sample in a study of T cell responses to AZD1222 COVID-19 vaccine. Sequencing used immunoSEQ multiplex PCR; TCRdb keeps in-frame clones, though not all of them. Here the sample spans 130,000 or so clones, more than 85% being singletons. The input for sequencing was peripheral blood, taken on day 0 of AZD1222 vaccination. The source of these receptors is an adult in good health. Both conserved end residues are part of each CDR3. The D gene is left open where the match is weak. Size values are once, few and many counts, or a class for expanded clones, and some rows have none.

CDR3 protein	CDR3 DNA	D gene	clone size	V gene	J gene
CASRTQGNQPQHF	TGTGCCAGCAGAACACAGGGCAATCAGCCCCAGCATTTT	.	.	TRBV12-3/TRBV12-4	TRBJ1-5
CASKPSGTEAFF	TGTGCCAGCAAACCGTCCGGCACTGAAGCTTTCTTT	.	.	TRBV2	TRBJ1-1
CASSQGRRPDLDNQPQHF	TGCGCCAGCAGTCAAGGGAGGAGGCCAGACCTAGACAATCAGCCCCAGCATTTT	.	.	TRBV23-1	TRBJ1-5
CASSLMGAPKYSPLHF	TGTGCCAGCAGTTTAATGGGGGCTCCAAAGTATTCACCCCTCCACTTT	.	.	TRBV28	TRBJ1-6
CASSPTGAEETQYF	TGTGCCAGCTCACCAACGGGAGCGGAAGAGACCCAGTACTTC	.	.	TRBV18	TRBJ2-5
CASIGTANTEAFF	TGTGCCAGCATCGGGACGGCGAACACTGAAGCTTTCTTT	.	.	TRBV2	TRBJ1-1
CASSSTGVGYTF	TGTGCCAGCAGCTCGACAGGGGTAGGCTACACCTTC	TRBD1	.	TRBV3-1/TRBV3-2	TRBJ1-2
CASSRTGVQPQHF	TGTGCCAGCTCGCGGACAGGGGTTCAGCCCCAGCATTTT	TRBD1	few	TRBV18	TRBJ1-5
CASSDPTGSSYNSPLHF	TGTGCCAGCAGTGACCCGACGGGCAGCTCCTATAATTCACCCCTCCACTTT	.	.	TRBV6-1	TRBJ1-6
CASSLYGGAGYEQYF	TGTGCCAGCAGTTTATATGGAGGGGCGGGATACGAGCAGTACTTC	.	.	TRBV27	TRBJ2-7
CAGRVRDEQFF	TGTGCCGGAAGGGTACGGGATGAGCAGTTCTTC	.	.	TRBV2	TRBJ2-1
CASSLGPNQPQHF	TGTGCCAGCAGCTTGGGTCCCAATCAGCCCCAGCATTTT	.	.	TRBV5-6	TRBJ1-5
CASSFSGARGASGTEAFF	TGCGCCAGCAGCTTCTCCGGGGCCCGAGGTGCATCCGGGACTGAAGCTTTCTTT	.	.	TRBV5-1	TRBJ1-1
CASSPQRGAYNEQFF	TGTGCCAGCAGCCCACAGCGGGGGGCTTACAATGAGCAGTTCTTC	TRBD2	.	TRBV7-9	TRBJ2-1
CATSGSFTSEGAFF	TGTGCCACCTCGGGGTCCTTTACCTCGGAGGGAGCTTTCTTT	.	.	TRBV2	TRBJ1-1
CASSLERGWGTDTQYF	TGTGCCAGCAGCTTAGAACGAGGCTGGGGCACAGATACGCAGTATTTT	.	.	TRBV7-9	TRBJ2-3
CASRQTLPYEQYF	TGTGCCAGCAGGCAAACCCTCCCTTACGAGCAGTACTTC	.	.	TRBV2	TRBJ2-7
CASSPSSYNEQFF	TGTGCCAGCAGTCCCAGCTCCTACAATGAGCAGTTCTTC	.	once	TRBV12-3/TRBV12-4	TRBJ2-1
CAWSVGRSNTEAFF	TGTGCCTGGAGTGTTGGCAGGTCGAACACTGAAGCTTTCTTT	.	.	TRBV30	TRBJ1-1
CASSEGFAGDYGYTF	TGTGCCAGCAGTGAAGGGTTTGCGGGTGACTATGGCTACACCTTC	.	.	TRBV6-1	TRBJ1-2
CASSFMGQIGSSSYNSPLHF	TGTGCCAGCAGTTTTATGGGACAGATAGGATCGAGCTCCTATAATTCACCCCTCCACTTT	TRBD1	.	TRBV27	TRBJ1-6
CASSELSGTGGYYNEQFF	TGTGCCAGCAGTGAATTGTCCGGGACAGGGGGGTACTACAATGAGCAGTTCTTC	TRBD1	.	TRBV6-1	TRBJ2-1
CASSSTTGTAGNTIYF	TGCGCCAGCAGCTCAACGACAGGGACGGCAGGAAACACCATATATTTT	TRBD1	.	TRBV5-1	TRBJ1-3
CASSTWQGLTDTQYF	TGTGCCAGTAGTACGTGGCAGGGGCTTACAGATACGCAGTATTTT	.	.	TRBV19	TRBJ2-3
CAFRSGANYGYTF	TGTGCCTTCAGGAGTGGAGCTAACTATGGCTACACCTTC	.	.	TRBV10-3	TRBJ1-2
CASSLGLGGARYEQFF	TGTGCCAGCAGCTTAGGGCTCGGGGGGGCCCGTTATGAGCAGTTCTTC	TRBD2	.	TRBV7-9	TRBJ2-1
CASSTLGDGPTYEQYF	TGTGCCAGTAGTACCCTCGGGGACGGGCCCACCTACGAGCAGTACTTC	.	.	TRBV19	TRBJ2-7
CASSLGATPAYEQYF	TGCGCCAGCAGCTTAGGTGCCACCCCGGCCTACGAGCAGTACTTC	.	.	TRBV5-1	TRBJ2-7
CASRRGLTDTQYF	TGTGCCAGCAGGAGGGGCCTGACAGATACGCAGTATTTT	.	.	TRBV6-5	TRBJ2-3
CASSRGSVEKLFF	TGTGCCAGCAGCCGGGGGTCCGTTGAAAAACTGTTTTTT	.	.	TRBV3-1/TRBV3-2	TRBJ1-4
CASSPNSGWRTDTQYF	TGTGCCAGCAGCCCTAATAGCGGGTGGAGGACAGATACGCAGTATTTT	TRBD2	.	TRBV5-4	TRBJ2-3
CASSLARTVYGYTF	TGTGCCAGCAGCTTAGCGAGGACAGTATATGGCTACACCTTC	.	.	TRBV7-6	TRBJ1-2
CASSPTGSSGTEAFF	TGTGCCAGCAGCCCCACCGGGTCCTCGGGCACTGAAGCTTTCTTT	.	.	TRBV6-5	TRBJ1-1
CASSGLRDRAADEQYF	TGCGCCAGCAGCGGGCTCCGGGACAGGGCGGCCGACGAGCAGTACTTC	TRBD1	.	TRBV5-1	TRBJ2-7
CASSELAGRKGADTQYF	TGCGCCAGCAGCGAACTAGCGGGGAGGAAGGGGGCAGATACGCAGTATTTT	TRBD2	.	TRBV10-2	TRBJ2-3
CASSLKGNITGKSHGYTF	TGTGCCAGCAGCTTGAAGGGAAATATTACAGGGAAAAGCCATGGCTACACCTTC	.	.	TRBV5-5	TRBJ1-2
CASSRIALGTEAFF	TGTGCCAGCAGCCGAATCGCCCTGGGCACTGAAGCTTTCTTT	.	.	TRBV11-2	TRBJ1-1
CASSLGDSQNTEAFF	TGCGCCAGCAGCTTGGGGGACTCTCAGAACACTGAAGCTTTCTTT	.	.	TRBV5-1	TRBJ1-1
CASSESSYEQYF	TGCGCCAGCAGTGAAAGCTCCTACGAACAGTACTTC	.	.	TRBV10-1	TRBJ2-7
CASTLRTGVGGANVLTF	TGTGCCAGCACCTTAAGGACGGGTGTCGGGGGGGCCAACGTCCTGACTTTC	.	.	TRBV7-2	TRBJ2-6
CASRPTGEGGYTF	TGTGCCAGCAGGCCGACAGGGGAGGGTGGCTACACCTTC	TRBD1	.	TRBV3-1/TRBV3-2	TRBJ1-2
CASSLGTGVYEQYF	TGTGCCAGCAGTTTAGGGACAGGGGTCTACGAGCAGTACTTC	TRBD1	.	TRBV27	TRBJ2-7
CASSVYPTGANTGELFF	TGTGCCAGCAGCGTTTACCCGACAGGAGCGAACACCGGGGAGCTGTTTTTT	.	.	TRBV9	TRBJ2-2
CASSKSGLGTLNQPQHF	TGTGCCAGCAGCAAAAGCGGTTTGGGGACCCTTAATCAGCCCCAGCATTTT	.	.	TRBV21-1	TRBJ1-5
CATSSGGSYEQYF	TGTGCCACTTCTAGCGGGGGGTCCTACGAGCAGTACTTC	TRBD2	.	TRBV2	TRBJ2-7
CASSPRGGDTEAFF	TGTGCCAGCTCACCAAGGGGGGGCGACACTGAAGCTTTCTTT	.	once	TRBV18	TRBJ1-1
CASSLGRHGYTF	TGTGCCAGCAGTTTAGGGAGGCATGGCTACACCTTC	.	.	TRBV12-3/TRBV12-4	TRBJ1-2
CASSWGPGGNSPLHF	TGCGCCAGCAGCTGGGGCCCCGGGGGAAATTCACCCCTCCACTTT	.	.	TRBV5-1	TRBJ1-6
CASSWATGKIGRAFF	TGTGCCAGCAGCTGGGCGACAGGGAAGATCGGTCGAGCTTTCTTT	TRBD1	.	TRBV7-2	TRBJ1-1
CSVDPDRGITDTQYF	TGCAGCGTTGATCCGGACAGGGGAATCACAGATACGCAGTATTTT	TRBD1	.	TRBV29-1	TRBJ2-3
CASSQGSSGGTDTQYF	TGTGCCAGCAGCCAAGGAAGTAGCGGGGGAACAGATACGCAGTATTTT	TRBD2	.	TRBV4-2	TRBJ2-3
CASSQAPVGSGDTQYF	TGCGCCAGCAGCCAAGCGCCCGTGGGGAGCGGAGATACGCAGTATTTT	.	.	TRBV4-1	TRBJ2-3
CASSEVVLAFF	TGTGCCAGCAGTGAGGTTGTTTTAGCTTTCTTT	.	few	TRBV2	TRBJ1-1
CASSGQGAFGYTF	TGTGCCAGCAGTGGGCAGGGGGCCTTTGGCTACACCTTC	TRBD1	.	TRBV2	TRBJ1-2
CASRTGTADGYTF	TGTGCCAGCAGGACCGGGACAGCGGATGGCTACACCTTC	TRBD1	.	TRBV6-5	TRBJ1-2
CASSPGVGGTEAFF	TGTGCCAGCTCACCGGGGGTAGGGGGCACTGAAGCTTTCTTT	.	.	TRBV18	TRBJ1-1
CASSSDSNYGYTF	TGTGCCAGCAGTTCGGACTCTAACTATGGCTACACCTTC	.	.	TRBV7-9	TRBJ1-2